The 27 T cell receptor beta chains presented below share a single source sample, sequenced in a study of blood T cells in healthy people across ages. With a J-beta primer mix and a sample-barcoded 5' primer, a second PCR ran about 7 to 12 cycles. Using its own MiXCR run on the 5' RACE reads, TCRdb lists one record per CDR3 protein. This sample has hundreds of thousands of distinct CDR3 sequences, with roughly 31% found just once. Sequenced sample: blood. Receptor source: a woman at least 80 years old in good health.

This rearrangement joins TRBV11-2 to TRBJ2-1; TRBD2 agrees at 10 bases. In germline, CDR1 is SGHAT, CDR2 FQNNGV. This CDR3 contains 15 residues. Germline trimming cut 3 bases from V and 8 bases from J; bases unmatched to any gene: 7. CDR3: CASSLLSSGGYEQFF. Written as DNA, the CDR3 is TGTGCCAGCAGCTTGTTGTCTAGCGGGGGATATGAGCAGTTCTTC.

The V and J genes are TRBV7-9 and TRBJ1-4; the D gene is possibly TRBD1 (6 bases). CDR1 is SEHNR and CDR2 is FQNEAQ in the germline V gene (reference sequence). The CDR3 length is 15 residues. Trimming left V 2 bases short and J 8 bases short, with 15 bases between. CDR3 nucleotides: TGTGCCAGCAGCTTAACGGCTCTAGGGGGAGAAAAACTGTTTTTT. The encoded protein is CASSLTALGGEKLFF.

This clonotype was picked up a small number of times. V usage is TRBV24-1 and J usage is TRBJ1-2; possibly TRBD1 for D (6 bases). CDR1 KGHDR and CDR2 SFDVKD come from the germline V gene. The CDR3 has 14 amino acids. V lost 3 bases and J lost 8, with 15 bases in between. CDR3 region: CATSDRQGREGYTF. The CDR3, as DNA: TGTGCCACCAGTGATCGCCAGGGGCGGGAGGGCTACACCTTC.

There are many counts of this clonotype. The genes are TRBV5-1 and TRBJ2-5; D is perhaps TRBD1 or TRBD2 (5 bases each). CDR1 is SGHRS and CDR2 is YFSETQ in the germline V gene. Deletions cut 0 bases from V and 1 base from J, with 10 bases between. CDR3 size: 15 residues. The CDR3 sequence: CASSLVGVSQETQYF. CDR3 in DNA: TGCGCCAGCAGCTTGGTGGGGGTATCCCAAGAGACCCAGTACTTC.

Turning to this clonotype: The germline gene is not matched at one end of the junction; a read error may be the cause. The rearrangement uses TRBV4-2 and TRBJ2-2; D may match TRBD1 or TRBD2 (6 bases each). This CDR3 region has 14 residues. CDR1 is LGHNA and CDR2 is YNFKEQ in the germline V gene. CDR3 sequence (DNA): TGTGCCAGCAGCCAAGGGGGGGACACCGGGGAGCTGTGTTTT. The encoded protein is CASSQGGDTGELCF.

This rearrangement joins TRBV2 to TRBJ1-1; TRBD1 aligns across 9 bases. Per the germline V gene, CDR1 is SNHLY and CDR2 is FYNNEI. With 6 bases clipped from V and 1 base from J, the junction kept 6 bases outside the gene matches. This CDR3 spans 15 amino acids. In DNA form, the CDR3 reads TGTGCCAGCAGGGGACAGGGCGTTAAGAACACTGAAGCTTTCTTT. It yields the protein CASRGQGVKNTEAFF.

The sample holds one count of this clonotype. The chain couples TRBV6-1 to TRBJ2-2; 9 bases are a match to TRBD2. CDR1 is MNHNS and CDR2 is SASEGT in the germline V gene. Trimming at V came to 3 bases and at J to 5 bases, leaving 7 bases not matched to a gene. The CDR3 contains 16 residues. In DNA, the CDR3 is TGTGCCAGCAGTGATTCTCTAGCGGGAATGACCGGGGAGCTGTTTTTT. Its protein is CASSDSLAGMTGELFF.

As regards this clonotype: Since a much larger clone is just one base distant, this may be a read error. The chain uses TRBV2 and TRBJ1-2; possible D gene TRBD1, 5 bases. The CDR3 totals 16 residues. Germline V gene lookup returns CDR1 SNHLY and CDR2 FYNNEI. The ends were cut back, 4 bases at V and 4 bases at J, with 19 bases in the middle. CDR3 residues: CASSAREPLGGYGYTF. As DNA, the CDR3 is TGTGCCAGCAGTGCCCGAGAACCTTTGGGGGGCTATGGCTACACCTTC.

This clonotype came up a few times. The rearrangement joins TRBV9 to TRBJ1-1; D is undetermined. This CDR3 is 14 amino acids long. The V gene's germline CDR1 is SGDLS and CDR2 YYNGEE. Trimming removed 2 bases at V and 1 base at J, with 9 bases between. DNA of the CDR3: TGTGCCAGCAGCGTTTCGACGGCGAACACTGAAGCTTTCTTT. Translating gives CASSVSTANTEAFF.

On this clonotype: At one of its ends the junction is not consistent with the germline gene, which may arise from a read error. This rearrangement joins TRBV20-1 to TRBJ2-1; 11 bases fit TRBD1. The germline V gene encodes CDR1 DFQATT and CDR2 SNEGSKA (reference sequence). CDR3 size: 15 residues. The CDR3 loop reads CSAGSRDRGYSEQFF. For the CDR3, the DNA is TGCAGTGCTGGCTCACGGGACAGGGGGTACAGTGAGCAGTTCTTC.

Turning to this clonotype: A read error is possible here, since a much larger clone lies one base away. The CDR3 loop reads CASSFTGGNEQYF. CDR3 coding DNA: TGTGCTAGCAGCTTCACGGGTGGCAATGAGCAGTACTTC. The chain is built from TRBV7-7 and TRBJ2-5; no firm D call. The CDR3 spans 13 residues. The V gene's germline CDR1 is SSHAT and CDR2 FNYEAQ (reference sequence).

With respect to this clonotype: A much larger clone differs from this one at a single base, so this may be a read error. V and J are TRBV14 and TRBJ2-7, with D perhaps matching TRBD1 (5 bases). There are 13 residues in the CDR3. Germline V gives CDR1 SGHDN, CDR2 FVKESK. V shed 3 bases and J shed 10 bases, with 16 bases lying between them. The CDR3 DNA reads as TGTGCCAGCAGCCATGGACACCGGCAGGCCCAGTACTTC. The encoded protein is CASSHGHRQAQYF.

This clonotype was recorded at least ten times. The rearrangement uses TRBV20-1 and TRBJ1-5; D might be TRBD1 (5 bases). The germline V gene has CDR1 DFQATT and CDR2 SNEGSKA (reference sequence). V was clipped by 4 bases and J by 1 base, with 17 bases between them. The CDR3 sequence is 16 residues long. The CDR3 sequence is CSAMRDLLGSNQPQHF. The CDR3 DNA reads TGCAGTGCTATGAGGGACTTGCTTGGAAGCAATCAGCCCCAGCATTTT.

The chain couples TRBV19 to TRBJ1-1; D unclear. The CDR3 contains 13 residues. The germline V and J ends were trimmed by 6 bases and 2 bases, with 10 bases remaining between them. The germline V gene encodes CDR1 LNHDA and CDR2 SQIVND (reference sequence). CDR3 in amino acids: CASRKSSNTEAFF. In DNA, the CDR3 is TGTGCCAGTAGAAAGAGCTCCAACACTGAAGCTTTCTTT.

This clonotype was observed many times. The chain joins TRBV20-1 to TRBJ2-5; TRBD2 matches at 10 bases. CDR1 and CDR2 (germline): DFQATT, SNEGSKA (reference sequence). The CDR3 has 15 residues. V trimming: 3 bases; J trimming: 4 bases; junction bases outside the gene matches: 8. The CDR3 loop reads CSARSASGGGETQYF. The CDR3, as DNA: TGCAGTGCTAGGTCGGCCAGCGGGGGGGGAGAGACCCAGTACTTC.

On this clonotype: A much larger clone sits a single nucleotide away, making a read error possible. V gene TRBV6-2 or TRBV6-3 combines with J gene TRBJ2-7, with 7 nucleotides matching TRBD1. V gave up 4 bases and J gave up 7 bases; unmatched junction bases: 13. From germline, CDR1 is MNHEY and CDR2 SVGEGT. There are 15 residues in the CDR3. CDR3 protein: CASSLTGTPYNEQYF. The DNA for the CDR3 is TGTGCCAGCAGTTTGACAGGGACCCCCTACAATGAGCAGTACTTC.

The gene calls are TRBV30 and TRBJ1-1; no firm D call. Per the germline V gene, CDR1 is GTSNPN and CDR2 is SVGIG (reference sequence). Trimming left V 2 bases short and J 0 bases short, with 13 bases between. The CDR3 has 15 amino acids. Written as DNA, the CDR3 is TGTGCCTGGAGTCCAAGGGTGGTCGTGAACACTGAAGCTTTCTTT. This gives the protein CAWSPRVVVNTEAFF. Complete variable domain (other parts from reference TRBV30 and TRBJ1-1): SQTIHQWPATLVQPVGSPLSLECTVEGTSNPNLYWYRQAAGRGLQLLFYSVGIGQISSEVPQNLSASRPQDRQFILSSKKLLLSDSGFYLCAWSPRVVVNTEAFFGQGTRLTVV.

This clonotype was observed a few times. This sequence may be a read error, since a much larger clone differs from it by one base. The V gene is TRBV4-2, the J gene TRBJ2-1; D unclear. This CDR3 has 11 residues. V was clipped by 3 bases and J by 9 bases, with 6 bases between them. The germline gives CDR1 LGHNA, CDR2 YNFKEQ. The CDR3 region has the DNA TGTGCCAGCAGCCATTGGGCTGAGCAGTTCTTC. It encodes CASSHWAEQFF.

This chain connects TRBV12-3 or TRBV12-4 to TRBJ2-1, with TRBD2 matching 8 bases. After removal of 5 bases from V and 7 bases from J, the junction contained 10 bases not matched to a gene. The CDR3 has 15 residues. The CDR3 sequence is CASSKGLAAVNEQFF. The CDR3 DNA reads TGTGCCAGCAGTAAAGGACTAGCTGCTGTGAATGAGCAGTTCTTC.

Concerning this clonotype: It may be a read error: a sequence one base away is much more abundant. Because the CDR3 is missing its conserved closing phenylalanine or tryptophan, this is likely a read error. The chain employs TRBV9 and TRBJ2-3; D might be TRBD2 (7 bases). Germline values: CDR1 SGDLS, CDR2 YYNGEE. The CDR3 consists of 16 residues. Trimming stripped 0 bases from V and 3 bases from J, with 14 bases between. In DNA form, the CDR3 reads TGTGCCAGCAGCGTAGGGGCCAGGGGAGGGACAGATACGCAGTATTGT. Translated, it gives CASSVGARGGTDTQYC.

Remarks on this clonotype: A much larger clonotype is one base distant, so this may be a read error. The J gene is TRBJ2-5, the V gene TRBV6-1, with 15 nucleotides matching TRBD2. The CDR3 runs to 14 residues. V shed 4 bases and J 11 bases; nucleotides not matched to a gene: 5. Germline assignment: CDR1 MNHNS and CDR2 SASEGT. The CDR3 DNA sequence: TGTGCCAGCAGTGCCGGACTAGCGGGGGGGCCACAGTACTTC. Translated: CASSAGLAGGPQYF.

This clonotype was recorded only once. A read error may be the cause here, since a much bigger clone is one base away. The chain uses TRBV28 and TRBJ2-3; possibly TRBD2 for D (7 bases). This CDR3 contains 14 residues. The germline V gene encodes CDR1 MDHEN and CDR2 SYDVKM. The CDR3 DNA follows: TGTGCCAGCATCCGACAGGCCGCGGGAGATACGCGGTATTTT. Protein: CASIRQAAGDTRYF.

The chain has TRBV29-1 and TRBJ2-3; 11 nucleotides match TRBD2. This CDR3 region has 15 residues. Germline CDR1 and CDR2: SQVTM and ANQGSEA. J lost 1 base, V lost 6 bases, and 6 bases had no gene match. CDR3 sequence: CSVIAGGLRTDTQYF. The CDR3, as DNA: TGCAGCGTGATAGCGGGAGGGCTTCGCACAGATACGCAGTATTTT.

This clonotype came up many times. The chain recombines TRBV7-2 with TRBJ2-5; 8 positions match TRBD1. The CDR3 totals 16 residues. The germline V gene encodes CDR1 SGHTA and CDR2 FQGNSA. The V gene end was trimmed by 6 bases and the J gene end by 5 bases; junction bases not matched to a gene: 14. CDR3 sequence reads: CASSRQGWAPGETQYF. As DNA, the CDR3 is TGTGCCAGCAGTAGACAGGGGTGGGCCCCGGGGGAGACCCAGTACTTC.

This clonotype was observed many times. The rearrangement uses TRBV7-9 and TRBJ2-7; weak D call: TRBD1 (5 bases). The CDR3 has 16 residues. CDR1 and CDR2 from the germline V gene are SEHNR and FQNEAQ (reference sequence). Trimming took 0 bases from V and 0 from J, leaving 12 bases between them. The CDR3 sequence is CASSLASDSSSYEQYF. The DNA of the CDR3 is TGTGCCAGCAGCTTAGCCTCTGACAGTTCCTCCTACGAGCAGTACTTC.

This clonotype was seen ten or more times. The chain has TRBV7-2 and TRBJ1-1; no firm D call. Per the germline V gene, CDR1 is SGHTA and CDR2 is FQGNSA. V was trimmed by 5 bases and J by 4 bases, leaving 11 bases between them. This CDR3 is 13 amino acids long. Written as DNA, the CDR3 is TGTGCCAGCAGCCCCCGTGGAGGCACTGAAGCTTTCTTT. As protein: CASSPRGGTEAFF.

The CDR3 region has the DNA TGTGCCAGCAGTTTACTAGACCTAGGTGCAGATACGCAGTATTTT. Amino acid sequence: CASSLLDLGADTQYF. The rearrangement joins TRBV27 to TRBJ2-3, with D uncertain. Trimming shortened V by 2 bases and J by 4 bases, and 13 bases separated the two germline ends. From germline, CDR1 is MNHEY and CDR2 SMNVEV (reference sequence). The CDR3 runs to 15 residues.